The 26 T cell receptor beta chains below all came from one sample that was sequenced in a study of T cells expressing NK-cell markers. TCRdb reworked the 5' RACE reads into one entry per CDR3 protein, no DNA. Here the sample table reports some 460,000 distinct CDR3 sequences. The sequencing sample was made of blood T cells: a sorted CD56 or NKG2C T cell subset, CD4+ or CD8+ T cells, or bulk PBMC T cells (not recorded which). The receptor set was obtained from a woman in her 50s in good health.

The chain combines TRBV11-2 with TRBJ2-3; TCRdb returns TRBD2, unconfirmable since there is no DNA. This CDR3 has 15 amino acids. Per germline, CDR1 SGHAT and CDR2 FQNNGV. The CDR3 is CASSALGGLTDTQYF.

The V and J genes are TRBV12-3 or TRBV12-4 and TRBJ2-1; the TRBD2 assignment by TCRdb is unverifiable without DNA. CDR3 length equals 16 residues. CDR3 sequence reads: CASSLWGGTSLGEQFF.

CDR3 loop: CVHAVGQGTEAFF. The gene calls are TRBV6-5 and TRBJ1-1; TCRdb's D call, TRBD1, is unchecked because there is no DNA. Germline values: CDR1 MNHEY, CDR2 SVGAGI. The CDR3 has 13 residues.

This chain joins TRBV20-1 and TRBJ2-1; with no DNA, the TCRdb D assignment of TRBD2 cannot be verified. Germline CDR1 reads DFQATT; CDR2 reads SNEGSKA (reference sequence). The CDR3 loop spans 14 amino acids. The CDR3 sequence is CSARGLAGLNEQFF.

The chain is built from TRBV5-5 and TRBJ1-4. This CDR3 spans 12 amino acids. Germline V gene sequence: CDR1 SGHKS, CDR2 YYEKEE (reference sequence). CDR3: CASSKIGEKLFF.

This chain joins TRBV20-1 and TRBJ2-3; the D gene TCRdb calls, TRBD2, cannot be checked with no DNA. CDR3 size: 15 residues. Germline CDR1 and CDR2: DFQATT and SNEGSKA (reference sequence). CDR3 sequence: CSARDPRVSTDTQYF.

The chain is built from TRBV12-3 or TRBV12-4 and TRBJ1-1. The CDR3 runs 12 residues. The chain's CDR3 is CASSLLSSEAFF.

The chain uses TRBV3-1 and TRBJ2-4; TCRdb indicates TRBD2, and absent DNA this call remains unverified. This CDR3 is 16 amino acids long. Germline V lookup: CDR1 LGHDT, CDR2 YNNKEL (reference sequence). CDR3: CASSQLAGVAKNIQYF.

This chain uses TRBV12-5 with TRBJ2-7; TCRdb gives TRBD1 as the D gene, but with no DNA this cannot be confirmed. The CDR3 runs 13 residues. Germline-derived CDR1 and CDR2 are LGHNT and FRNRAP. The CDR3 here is CATGQGSGYEQYF.

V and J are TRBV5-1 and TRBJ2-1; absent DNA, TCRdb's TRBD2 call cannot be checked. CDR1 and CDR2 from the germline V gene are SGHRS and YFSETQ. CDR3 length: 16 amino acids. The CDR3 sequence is CASSLAGLWGINEQFF.

The CDR3 sequence is CASSLLARADNEQFF. V usage is TRBV12-3 or TRBV12-4 and J usage is TRBJ2-1; TCRdb lists TRBD2, though no DNA is available to test this call. The CDR3 length is 15 residues.

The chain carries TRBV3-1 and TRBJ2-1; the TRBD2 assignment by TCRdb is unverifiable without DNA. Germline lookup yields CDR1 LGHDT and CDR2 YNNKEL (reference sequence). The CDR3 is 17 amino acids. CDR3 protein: CASSQEELAGKYNEQFF.

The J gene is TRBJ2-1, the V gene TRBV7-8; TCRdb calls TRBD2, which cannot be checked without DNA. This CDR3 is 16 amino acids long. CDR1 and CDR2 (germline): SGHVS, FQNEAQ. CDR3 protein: CASSPTFLREGSEQFF. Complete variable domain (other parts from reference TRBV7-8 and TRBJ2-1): GAGVSQSPRYKVAKRGQDVALRCDPISGHVSLFWYQQALGQGPEFLTYFQNEAQLDKSGLPSDRFFAERPEGSVSTLKIQRTQQEDSAVYLCASSPTFLREGSEQFFGPGTRLTVL.

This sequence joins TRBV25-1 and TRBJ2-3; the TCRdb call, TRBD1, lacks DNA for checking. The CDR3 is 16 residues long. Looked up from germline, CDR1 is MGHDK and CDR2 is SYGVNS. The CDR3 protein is CASRTHGQGRLDTQYF.

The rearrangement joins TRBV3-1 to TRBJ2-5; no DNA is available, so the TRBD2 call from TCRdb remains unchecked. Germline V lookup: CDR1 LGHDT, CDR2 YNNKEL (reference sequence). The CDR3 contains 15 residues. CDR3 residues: CASSQDWGAKETQYF.

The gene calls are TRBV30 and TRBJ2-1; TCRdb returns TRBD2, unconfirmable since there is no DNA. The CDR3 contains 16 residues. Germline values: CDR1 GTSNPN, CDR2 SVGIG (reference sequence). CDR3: CAWSMFGSPLTAEQFF.

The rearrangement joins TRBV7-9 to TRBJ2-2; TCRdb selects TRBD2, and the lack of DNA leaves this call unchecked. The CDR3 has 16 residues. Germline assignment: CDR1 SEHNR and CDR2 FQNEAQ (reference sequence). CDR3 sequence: CASSRSRGRATGELFF.

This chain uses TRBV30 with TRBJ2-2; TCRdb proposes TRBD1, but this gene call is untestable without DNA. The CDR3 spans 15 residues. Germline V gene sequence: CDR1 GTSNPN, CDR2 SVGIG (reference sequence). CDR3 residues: CAWSTQGIGTGELFF. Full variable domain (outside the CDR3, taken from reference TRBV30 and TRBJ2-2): SQTIHQWPATLVQPVGSPLSLECTVEGTSNPNLYWYRQAAGRGLQLLFYSVGIGQISSEVPQNLSASRPQDRQFILSSKKLLLSDSGFYLCAWSTQGIGTGELFFGEGSRLTVL.

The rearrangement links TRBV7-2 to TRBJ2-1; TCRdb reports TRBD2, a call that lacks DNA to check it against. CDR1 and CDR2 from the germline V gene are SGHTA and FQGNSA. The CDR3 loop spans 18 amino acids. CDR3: CASSLDSPGLAGVYEQFF.

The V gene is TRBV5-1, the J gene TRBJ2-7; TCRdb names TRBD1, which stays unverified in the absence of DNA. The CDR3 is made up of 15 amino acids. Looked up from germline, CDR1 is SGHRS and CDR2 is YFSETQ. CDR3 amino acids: CASSSSWTAPGEQYF. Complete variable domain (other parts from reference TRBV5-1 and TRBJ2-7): KAGVTQTPRYLIKTRGQQVTLSCSPISGHRSVSWYQQTPGQGLQFLFEYFSETQRNKGNFPGRFSGRQFSNSRSEMNVSTLELGDSALYLCASSSSWTAPGEQYFGPGTRLTVT.

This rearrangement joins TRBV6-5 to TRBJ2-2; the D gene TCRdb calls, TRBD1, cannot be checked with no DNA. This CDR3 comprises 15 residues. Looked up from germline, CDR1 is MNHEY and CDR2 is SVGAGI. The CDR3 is CASSLSGPPTGELFF.

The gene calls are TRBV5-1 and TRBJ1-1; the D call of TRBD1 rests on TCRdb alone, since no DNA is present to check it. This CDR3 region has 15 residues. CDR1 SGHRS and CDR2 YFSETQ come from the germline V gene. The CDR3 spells CASSLSPGVNTEAFF. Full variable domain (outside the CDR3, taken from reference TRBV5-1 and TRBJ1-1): KAGVTQTPRYLIKTRGQQVTLSCSPISGHRSVSWYQQTPGQGLQFLFEYFSETQRNKGNFPGRFSGRQFSNSRSEMNVSTLELGDSALYLCASSLSPGVNTEAFFGQGTRLTVV.

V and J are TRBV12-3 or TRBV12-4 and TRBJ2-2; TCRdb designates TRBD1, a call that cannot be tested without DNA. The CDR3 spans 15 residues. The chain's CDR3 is CASSFIGPHTGELFF.

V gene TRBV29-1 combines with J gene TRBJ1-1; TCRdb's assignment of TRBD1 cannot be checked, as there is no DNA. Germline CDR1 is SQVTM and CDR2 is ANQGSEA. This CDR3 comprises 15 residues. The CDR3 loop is CSVGDRGPLNTEAFF.

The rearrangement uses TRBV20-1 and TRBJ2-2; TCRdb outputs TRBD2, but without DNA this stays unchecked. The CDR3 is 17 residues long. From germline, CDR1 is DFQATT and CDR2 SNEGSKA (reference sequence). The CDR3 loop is CSAGDLGLAENTGELFF.

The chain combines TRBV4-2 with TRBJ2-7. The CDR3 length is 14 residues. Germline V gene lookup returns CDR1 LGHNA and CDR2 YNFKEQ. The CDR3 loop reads CASSQTRDSYEQYF.